Below, one T cell receptor beta chain is given with its context. One junction end disagrees with the germline gene, perhaps due to a read error. This entry is derived from a study of blood T cells in healthy people across ages. A second PCR of about 7 to 12 cycles used a sample-barcoded 5' primer and a J-beta primer mix. TCRdb reprocessed the 5' RACE reads with MiXCR, giving one entry per CDR3 protein. The sample has 1,500,000 or so distinct CDR3 sequences, 40% to 45% seen once. The extraction recovered at least 5 micrograms of total RNA per sample. CDR1 and CDR2 (germline): SGHTA, FQGNSA. The CDR3 runs 15 residues.

Sequences were obtained from blood. This clonotype was obtained from a woman between 18 and 29 years old in good health. The chain links TRBV7-2 to TRBJ1-5; D call uncertain. The CDR3 bases are TGTGCCAGCAGCGAAGGACCGATACTTAGCCAGCCCCGGCATTTT. Residues: CASSEGPILSQPRHF.